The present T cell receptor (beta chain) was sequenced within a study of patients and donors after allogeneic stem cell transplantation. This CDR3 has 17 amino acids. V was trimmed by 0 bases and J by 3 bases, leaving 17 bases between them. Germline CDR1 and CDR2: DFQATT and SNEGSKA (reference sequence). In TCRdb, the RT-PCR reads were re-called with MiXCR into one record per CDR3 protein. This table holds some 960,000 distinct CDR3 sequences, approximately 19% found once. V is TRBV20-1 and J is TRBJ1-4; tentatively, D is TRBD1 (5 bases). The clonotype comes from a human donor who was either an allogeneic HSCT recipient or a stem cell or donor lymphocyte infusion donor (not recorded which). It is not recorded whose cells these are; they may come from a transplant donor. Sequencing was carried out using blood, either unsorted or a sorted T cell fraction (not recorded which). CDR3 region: CSARDLPRAVSNEKLFF. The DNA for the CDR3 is TGCAGTGCTAGAGATCTGCCCAGGGCGGTATCTAATGAAAAACTGTTTTTT.